A single sample is the source of the 27 T cell receptor beta chains below, sequenced in a study of blood T cell repertoires in COVID-19. Assay used: immunoSEQ multiplex PCR; TCRdb lists only in-frame clones, some missing. The sample contains about 110,000 clones, about 88% of which appear only once. Sample: peripheral blood. Source of these receptors: a human donor in a cohort sampled during active COVID-19.

V gene TRBV6-4 combines with J gene TRBJ2-1; D perhaps matches TRBD1 (11 bases). The V gene lost 9 bases and the J gene lost 5 bases, with 35 bases spanning the gap. Germline V gene data show CDR1 as MRHNA and CDR2 as SNTAGT. The CDR3 is 20 amino acids. CDR3 region: CASRTGGETPASGSHNEQFF. DNA of the CDR3: TGTGCCAGTAGGACAGGGGGCGAGACGCCAGCTAGCGGGAGTCACAATGAGCAGTTCTTC.

V gene TRBV6-1 combines with J gene TRBJ1-6, with D possibly matching TRBD1 (5 bases). The CDR3 runs to 19 residues. V was trimmed by 1 base and J by 2 bases, leaving 18 bases between them. Germline-derived CDR1 and CDR2 are MNHNS and SASEGT. CDR3 protein: CASSEGEVGVDTYNSPLHF. CDR3 sequence (DNA): TGTGCCAGCAGTGAAGGGGAGGTGGGGGTCGATACCTATAATTCACCCCTCCACTTT.

The rearrangement links TRBV28 to TRBJ1-6; 8 bases are shared with TRBD1. The junction had 6 bases not matched to a gene; V was cut back by 7 bases and J by 7 bases. The CDR3 consists of 14 residues. Germline V lookup: CDR1 MDHEN, CDR2 SYDVKM. Here the CDR3 reads CASTAGGLNSPLHF. Written as DNA, the CDR3 is TGTGCCAGCACGGCAGGGGGCTTGAATTCACCCCTCCACTTT.

The chain employs TRBV6-1 and TRBJ2-3; TRBD2 agrees at 11 bases. V gave up 4 bases and J gave up 1 base; unmatched junction bases: 10. The CDR3 spans 18 residues. CDR1 is MNHNS and CDR2 is SASEGT in the germline V gene. The CDR3 here is CASSGGGLAVQRTDTQYF. In nucleotides, the CDR3 is TGTGCCAGCAGTGGGGGGGGACTAGCGGTGCAACGCACAGATACGCAGTATTTT.

The rearrangement uses TRBV19 and TRBJ2-3; weak D call: TRBD1 (6 bases). The CDR3 is made up of 14 amino acids. V dropped 5 bases and J dropped 0 bases, with 9 bases sitting between them. CDR1 is LNHDA, CDR2 SQIVND, per germline (reference sequence). The CDR3 spells CASSPGHSTDTQYF. The CDR3 DNA reads TGTGCCAGTAGTCCGGGACACAGCACAGATACGCAGTATTTT.

The rearrangement joins TRBV2 to TRBJ2-1; 14 nucleotides match TRBD2. This CDR3 region has 13 residues. In germline, CDR1 is SNHLY, CDR2 FYNNEI. Trimming took 6 bases from V and 8 from J; bases not matched to a gene: 0. CDR3 amino acids: CASRGLAGDEQFF. The CDR3 DNA reads as TGTGCCAGCAGGGGACTAGCGGGAGATGAGCAGTTCTTC. The entire variable domain, with the rest obtained from reference TRBV2 and TRBJ2-1, is as follows: EPEVTQTPSHQVTQMGQEVILRCVPISNHLYFYWYRQILGQKVEFLVSFYNNEISEKSEIFDDQFSVERPDGSNFTLKIRSTKLEDSAMYFCASRGLAGDEQFFGPGTRLTVL.

The V call is TRBV19, the J call TRBJ1-2, with 7 bases aligning to TRBD1. The trim removed 5 bases at V and 3 bases at J, leaving 9 bases unmatched. This CDR3 contains 15 residues. Per the germline V gene, CDR1 is LNHDA and CDR2 is SQIVND (reference sequence). In DNA, the CDR3 is TGTGCCAGTAGTCCCTCCCCGACAGGGTACTATGGCTACACCTTC. Translating it yields CASSPSPTGYYGYTF.

V is TRBV5-5 and J is TRBJ1-2; the match to TRBD1 covers 7 bases. Trimming removed 5 bases from V and 2 bases from J; junction bases left unmatched: 6. Germline V gene lookup returns CDR1 SGHKS and CDR2 YYEKEE (reference sequence). The CDR3 has 14 amino acids. The chain's CDR3 is CASSSIGGNYGYTF. CDR3 DNA sequence: TGTGCCAGCAGTTCAATAGGGGGCAACTATGGCTACACCTTC.

The genes are TRBV19 and TRBJ2-2, with D tentatively TRBD2 (5 bases). Germline V gives CDR1 LNHDA, CDR2 SQIVND (reference sequence). Trimming stripped 7 bases from V and 7 bases from J, with 10 bases between. The CDR3 is made up of 12 amino acids. CDR3 DNA sequence: TGTGCCAGTATTCGGGGTGTCGGGGAGCTGTTTTTT. Translating it yields CASIRGVGELFF.

This chain uses TRBV18 with TRBJ1-2; tentatively, D is TRBD1 (6 bases). The CDR3 runs 14 residues. Trimming stripped 5 bases from V and 0 bases from J, with 10 bases between. Germline V gene sequence: CDR1 KGHSH, CDR2 LQKENI. The DNA for the CDR3 is TGTGCCAGCTCAAGGACAGACCCTAACTATGGCTACACCTTC. Encoded protein: CASSRTDPNYGYTF. The whole variable domain, remainder taken from reference TRBV18 and TRBJ1-2, is NAGVMQNPRHLVRRRGQEARLRCSPMKGHSHVYWYRQLPEEGLKFMVYLQKENIIDESGMPKERFSAEFPKEGPSILRIQQVVRGDSAAYFCASSRTDPNYGYTFGSGTRLTVV.

This chain uses TRBV4-1 with TRBJ2-1, with D possibly being TRBD2 (5 bases). CDR1 and CDR2 from the germline V gene are MGHRA and YSYEKL. The V and J ends lost 1 base and 13 bases respectively, with 11 bases between them. CDR3 length: 12 amino acids. The CDR3 DNA sequence: TGCGCCAGCAGCCAAGCGGCGGAGGTTCAGTTCTTC. Its translation: CASSQAAEVQFF.

The chain couples TRBV5-8 to TRBJ1-5; D not certain. CDR1 is SGHTS and CDR2 is YDEGEE in the germline V gene. Trimming left V 2 bases short and J 5 bases short, with 5 bases between. The CDR3 contains 12 residues. The CDR3 nucleotides read TGTGCCAGCAGCTTTGCGGATCAGCCCCAGCATTTT. Translated: CASSFADQPQHF.

The chain couples TRBV21-1 to TRBJ1-5; the table assigns TRBD1, which was not confirmed against the DNA. TRBV21-1 is a known pseudogene. The CDR3 extends over 15 amino acids. The CDR3 DNA reads as TGTGCCAGCAGCAAAGCTCGACAGGGCAATCAGCCCCAGCATTTT. Protein: CASSKARQGNQPQHF.

This chain uses TRBV9 with TRBJ2-5; D perhaps matches TRBD1 (6 bases). The germline V gene has CDR1 SGDLS and CDR2 YYNGEE. This CDR3 is 16 amino acids long. The ends were cut back, 3 bases at V and 4 bases at J, with 19 bases in the middle. The CDR3 loop is CASSAPQGSPRETQYF. CDR3 bases: TGTGCCAGCAGCGCACCTCAGGGGAGTCCGAGAGAGACCCAGTACTTC.

The chain carries TRBV11-2 and TRBJ1-2; possible D gene TRBD1, 5 bases. CDR1 is SGHAT, CDR2 FQNNGV, per germline. V lost 5 bases and J 5 bases, leaving 18 bases between the germline ends. The CDR3 contains 15 residues. The CDR3 DNA follows: TGTGCCAGCAGCCCCTGGGATGGGGCTAGTTATGGCTACACCTTC. Its translation is CASSPWDGASYGYTF.

The chain couples TRBV19 to TRBJ2-4, with no clear D. This CDR3 is 15 amino acids long. Trimming left V 8 bases short and J 1 base short, with 15 bases between. Germline CDR1 reads LNHDA; CDR2 reads SQIVND (reference sequence). CDR3 coding DNA: TGTGCCAGTCCCCCTAGACGTGGGGCCAAAAACATTCAGTACTTC. Encoded protein: CASPPRRGAKNIQYF. Looking up the rest from reference TRBV19 and TRBJ2-4 gives the full variable domain: DGGITQSPKYLFRKEGQNVTLSCEQNLNHDAMYWYRQDPGQGLRLIYYSQIVNDFQKGDIAEGYSVSREKKESFPLTVTSAQKNPTAFYLCASPPRRGAKNIQYFGAGTRLSVL.

The chain links TRBV11-2 to TRBJ2-2; TRBD1 matches 7 bases. J lost 4 bases, V lost 5 bases, and 4 bases had no gene match. The CDR3 is 14 amino acids. The germline gives CDR1 SGHAT, CDR2 FQNNGV. The CDR3: CASSVGDSTGELFF. The CDR3 DNA sequence: TGTGCCAGCAGCGTAGGGGACAGCACCGGGGAGCTGTTTTTT. The complete variable domain, with remaining parts taken from reference TRBV11-2 and TRBJ2-2, reads EAGVAQSPRYKIIEKRQSVAFWCNPISGHATLYWYQQILGQGPKLLIQFQNNGVVDDSQLPKDRFSAERLKGVDSTLKIQPAKLEDSAVYLCASSVGDSTGELFFGEGSRLTVL.

This sequence joins TRBV5-1 and TRBJ1-4; TRBD1 aligns across 8 bases. The CDR3 has 14 amino acids. The V gene's germline CDR1 is SGHRS and CDR2 YFSETQ. The V segment lost 3 bases and the J segment 8 bases; nucleotides outside the gene matches: 6. The CDR3 nucleotides are TGCGCCAGCAGCTCTGGACAGGGAAGGGAAAAACTGTTTTTT. It codes for CASSSGQGREKLFF. Supplemented by reference TRBV5-1 and TRBJ1-4, the full variable domain reads KAGVTQTPRYLIKTRGQQVTLSCSPISGHRSVSWYQQTPGQGLQFLFEYFSETQRNKGNFPGRFSGRQFSNSRSEMNVSTLELGDSALYLCASSSGQGREKLFFGSGTQLSVL.

V usage is TRBV11-2 and J usage is TRBJ2-7; D is uncertain. The CDR3 contains 12 residues. The V end lost 3 bases, the J end lost 6 bases, and 9 bases lay between the germline ends. Germline V CDR1 and CDR2: SGHAT, FQNNGV. Written as DNA, the CDR3 is TGTGCCAGCAGCTTTACCACCAGCGAGCAGTACTTC. Amino acid sequence: CASSFTTSEQYF.

The gene calls are TRBV10-2 and TRBJ1-1; D is ambiguous. The V and J ends lost 5 bases and 6 bases respectively, with 19 bases between them. The CDR3 runs 15 residues. Germline values: CDR1 WSHSY, CDR2 SAAADI. The CDR3: CASSPLTVMSSEAFF. In nucleotides, the CDR3 is TGCGCCAGCAGTCCCCTGACTGTAATGTCCTCTGAAGCTTTCTTT.

The genes are TRBV25-1 and TRBJ2-1; D is unresolved. Between the trimmed V and J ends, which lost 3 bases and 6 bases, there was a span of 6 bases. CDR3 length: 12 residues. From germline, CDR1 is MGHDK and CDR2 SYGVNS. The CDR3 nucleotides read TGTGCCAGCAGTGACCTTTCCAATGAGCAGTTCTTC. Translating gives CASSDLSNEQFF.

This clone was seen more than once but under ten times. The rearrangement uses TRBV7-9 and TRBJ1-2, with D possibly TRBD1 on 6 matching bases. V was trimmed by 4 bases and J by 6 bases, leaving 18 bases between them. CDR1 and CDR2 (germline): SEHNR, FQNEAQ (reference sequence). CDR3 size: 15 residues. The CDR3 bases are TGTGCCAGCAGCTGGTCAGGGGCTGGCTTAGATGGCTACACCTTC. It yields the protein CASSWSGAGLDGYTF.

The V call is TRBV19, the J call TRBJ2-1, with 8 bases identical to TRBD2. Germline CDR1 is LNHDA and CDR2 is SQIVND (reference sequence). The trim removed 5 bases at V and 2 bases at J, leaving 8 bases unmatched. This CDR3 spans 16 amino acids. In DNA form, the CDR3 reads TGTGCCAGTAGTCAGCTCGGGGGGGCGGCCTACAATGAGCAGTTCTTC. This encodes CASSQLGGAAYNEQFF.

This clone was detected once. The chain couples TRBV24-1 to TRBJ2-1, with D tentatively TRBD1 (5 bases). The CDR3 runs to 15 residues. Germline V gene sequence: CDR1 KGHDR, CDR2 SFDVKD. The germline V and J ends were trimmed by 4 bases and 8 bases, with 17 bases remaining between them. The CDR3, as DNA: TGTGCCACCAGTGACCACAGGCCAGGAATCGATGAGCAGTTCTTC. It translates to CATSDHRPGIDEQFF.

This chain uses TRBV28 with TRBJ2-7, with a weak D call TRBD2 (6 bases). CDR1 and CDR2 (germline): MDHEN, SYDVKM. This CDR3 has 15 residues. V lost 4 bases, J lost 1 base, and 14 bases lay in between. The CDR3 DNA is TGTGCCAGCAGTTGGACGGGCGGGGTTTCCTACGAGCAGTACTTC. Translation: CASSWTGGVSYEQYF. The variable domain in full, completed from reference TRBV28 and TRBJ2-7, reads DVKVTQSSRYLVKRTGEKVFLECVQDMDHENMFWYRQDPGLGLRLIYFSYDVKMKEKGDIPEGYSVSREKKERFSLILESASTNQTSMYLCASSWTGGVSYEQYFGPGTRLTVT.

The CDR3 bases are TGTGCCAGCAGCTTACCACTAGCGGGGGGTCAAGAGACCCAGTACTTC. Amino acid sequence: CASSLPLAGGQETQYF. The chain combines TRBV11-2 with TRBJ2-5; 12 bases line up with TRBD2. The CDR3 extends over 16 amino acids. Trimming at V came to 2 bases and at J to 2 bases, leaving 3 bases not matched to a gene. Germline CDR1 reads SGHAT; CDR2 reads FQNNGV.

The chain combines TRBV5-1 with TRBJ2-5; the match to TRBD2 covers 8 bases. CDR3 length: 16 amino acids. After removal of 4 bases from V and 5 bases from J, the junction contained 13 bases not matched to a gene. CDR1 is SGHRS, CDR2 YFSETQ, per germline. CDR3 residues: CASSDLSGSGVETQYF. CDR3 bases: TGCGCCAGCAGCGACCTCAGCGGGAGCGGTGTTGAGACCCAGTACTTC. Together with reference TRBV5-1 and TRBJ2-5, the CDR3 gives the full variable domain: KAGVTQTPRYLIKTRGQQVTLSCSPISGHRSVSWYQQTPGQGLQFLFEYFSETQRNKGNFPGRFSGRQFSNSRSEMNVSTLELGDSALYLCASSDLSGSGVETQYFGPGTRLLVL.